This T cell receptor beta chain was found in a study of blood T cell repertoires in COVID-19. Original data processing: Nucleated cell number was recorded as an estimate derived from reference gene primer amplification. Some clones are missing from TCRdb's copy, which holds only in-frame ones; the method was immunoSEQ multiplex PCR. That table supplies the V and J calls and clone size; D and trimming were determined from the DNA. The table has around 72,000 clones, roughly four fifths seen once. Trimming stripped 4 bases from V and 8 bases from J, with 12 bases between. CDR3 length: 13 amino acids. The receptor's source is a woman aged 70-85 years with acute or convalescent COVID-19. Input material: peripheral blood. V is TRBV12-3 or TRBV12-4 and J is TRBJ1-5, with D possibly matching TRBD1 (6 bases). The CDR3 loop is CASSSGGQEPQHF. In DNA form, the CDR3 reads TGTGCCAGCAGTTCCGGGGGGCAGGAGCCCCAGCATTTT.